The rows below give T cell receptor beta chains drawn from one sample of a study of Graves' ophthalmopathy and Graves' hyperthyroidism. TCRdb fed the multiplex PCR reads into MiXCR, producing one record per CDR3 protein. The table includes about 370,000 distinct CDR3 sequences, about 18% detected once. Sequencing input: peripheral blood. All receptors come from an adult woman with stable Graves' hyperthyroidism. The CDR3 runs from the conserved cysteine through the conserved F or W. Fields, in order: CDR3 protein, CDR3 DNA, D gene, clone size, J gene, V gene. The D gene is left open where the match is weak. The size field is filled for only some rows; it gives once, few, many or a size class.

CASSSESGNTEAFF	TGTGCCAGCAGCTCCGAGTCTGGAAACACTGAAGCTTTCTTT	-	many	TRBJ1-1	TRBV5-5
CSAWDRVNIQYF	TGCAGTGCTTGGGACAGGGTAAACATTCAGTACTTC	TRBD1	few	TRBJ2-4	TRBV20-1
CASSLSRRSYEQYF	TGTGCCAGCAGTTTAAGTCGGCGCAGCTACGAGCAGTACTTC	-	many	TRBJ2-7	TRBV27
CSASPRQGYEQYF	TGCAGTGCTAGCCCCCGACAGGGCTACGAGCAGTACTTC	TRBD1	many	TRBJ2-7	TRBV20-1
CSARVGRGSSPLHF	TGCAGTGCTAGAGTGGGCAGGGGAAGTTCACCCCTCCACTTT	-	many	TRBJ1-6	TRBV20-1
CASREVAYEQYF	TGTGCCAGCAGAGAGGTAGCCTACGAGCAGTACTTC	-	many	TRBJ2-7	TRBV6-2/TRBV6-3
CSVQMTGALYEQYF	TGCAGCGTTCAGATGACAGGGGCCCTTTACGAGCAGTACTTC	TRBD1	many	TRBJ2-7	TRBV29-1
CASSPNQGTEAFF	TGTGCCAGCAGCCCCAATCAGGGTACTGAAGCTTTCTTT	-	many	TRBJ1-1	TRBV7-6
CASSQEGSGSETQYF	TGTGCCAGCAGCCAAGAGGGGAGCGGGAGTGAGACCCAGTACTTC	TRBD2	many	TRBJ2-5	TRBV4-2
CASSAARDMATEAFF	TGTGCCAGCAGCGCGGCCCGGGACATGGCCACTGAAGCTTTCTTT	-	many	TRBJ1-1	TRBV9
CASRTGTYEQYF	TGTGCCAGCAGAACGGGAACCTACGAGCAGTACTTC	-	many	TRBJ2-7	TRBV6-5
CASIPGQLNSGNTIYF	TGTGCCAGTATTCCGGGACAGTTAAACTCTGGAAACACCATATATTTT	TRBD1	-	TRBJ1-3	TRBV19
CASSELAGLWYEQYF	TGTGCCAGCAGTGAATTGGCGGGATTATGGTACGAGCAGTACTTC	-	many	TRBJ2-7	TRBV6-1
CASSLRSPEQYF	TGTGCCAGCAGTTTAAGGTCACCAGAGCAGTACTTC	-	many	TRBJ2-7	TRBV28
CATHTEVGAGDQYF	TGTGCCACCCACACTGAGGTTGGAGCTGGGGACCAGTACTTC	-	many	TRBJ2-5	TRBV6-1
CASSLAGTGQETQYF	TGTGCCAGCAGCTTGGCAGGGACAGGGCAAGAGACCCAGTACTTC	TRBD1	many	TRBJ2-5	TRBV7-2
CSVLTGRSYEQYF	TGCAGCGTTCTGACAGGGCGCTCCTACGAGCAGTACTTC	TRBD1	-	TRBJ2-7	TRBV29-1
CASSTGQGASGYTF	TGTGCCAGCAGTACCGGACAGGGGGCAAGTGGCTACACCTTC	TRBD1	many	TRBJ1-2	TRBV6-1
CASSDRQRGYTF	TGTGCCAGCAGTGACAGACAGAGGGGCTACACCTTC	-	many	TRBJ1-2	TRBV2
CSARRALTFGEQYF	TGCAGTGCTAGGAGGGCCCTTACCTTTGGGGAGCAGTACTTC	-	many	TRBJ2-7	TRBV20-1
CASSLFDEQYF	TGTGCCAGCAGTTTATTTGACGAGCAGTACTTC	-	many	TRBJ2-7	TRBV12-3/TRBV12-4
CASSRTPWTSWEQYF	TGTGCCAGCAGTCGCACTCCCTGGACTAGCTGGGAGCAGTACTTC	TRBD2	-	TRBJ2-7	TRBV28
CSARGRDGGSGANVLTF	TGCAGTGCCCGCGGCCGGGACGGAGGCTCTGGGGCCAACGTCCTGACTTTC	-	many	TRBJ2-6	TRBV20-1
CASSQDSLGGGNTEAFF	TGCGCCAGCAGCCAAGATTCCCTTGGCGGAGGGAACACTGAAGCTTTCTTT	-	many	TRBJ1-1	TRBV4-3
CASSQGAQSPLHF	TGTGCCAGCAGTCAGGGAGCGCAATCACCCCTCCACTTT	-	-	TRBJ1-6	TRBV6-5
CVSGLVLATGGQETQYF	TGTGTTAGTGGTTTGGTACTGGCGACAGGGGGGCAAGAGACCCAGTACTTC	TRBD1	many	TRBJ2-5	TRBV12-5
CASSQSPGTGELFF	TGTGCCAGCAGCCAAAGCCCGGGCACCGGGGAGCTGTTTTTT	-	-	TRBJ2-2	TRBV3-1
CASRDRAGTQYF	TGTGCCAGCAGAGACAGGGCTGGGACCCAGTACTTC	TRBD1	many	TRBJ2-5	TRBV12-3/TRBV12-4
CASSTTGTSAYGQYF	TGTGCCAGCAGCACCACCGGGACTAGCGCATACGGGCAGTACTTC	TRBD2	many	TRBJ2-7	TRBV7-2
CASSFRDTGNTEAFF	TGTGCCAGCAGCTTCCGGGACACCGGAAACACTGAAGCTTTCTTT	-	few	TRBJ1-1	TRBV5-8
CASSEKFGGNPGPQHF	TGTGCCAGCAGTGAAAAATTTGGGGGGAACCCGGGCCCCCAGCATTTT	-	-	TRBJ1-5	TRBV6-1
CASRTAASTDTQYF	TGTGCCTCTCGGACGGCCGCTAGCACAGATACGCAGTATTTT	-	many	TRBJ2-3	TRBV10-3
CSANDGTYEQYF	TGCAGTGCTAATGACGGAACCTACGAGCAGTACTTC	-	many	TRBJ2-7	TRBV20-1
CSVGLAERSYEQYF	TGCAGCGTTGGGCTAGCGGAACGATCCTACGAGCAGTACTTC	TRBD2	-	TRBJ2-7	TRBV29-1
CASRLTTGEETQYF	TGTGCCAGCAGACTTACGACAGGGGAAGAGACCCAGTACTTC	TRBD1	many	TRBJ2-5	TRBV7-9
CSTSGPNTEAFF	TGCAGCACCTCCGGCCCGAACACTGAAGCTTTCTTT	-	-	TRBJ1-1	TRBV29-1
CASSFVQGVPSRNIKYF	TGTGCCAGCAGTTTTGTACAGGGGGTGCCCTCCCGAAACATTAAGTACTTC	TRBD1	many	TRBJ2-4	TRBV12-3/TRBV12-4
CASSRTVSTDTQYF	TGCGCCAGCAGCCGGACAGTGAGCACAGATACGCAGTATTTT	-	-	TRBJ2-3	TRBV5-1
CASSLQGDTGNTIYF	TGTGCCAGCTCACTGCAGGGGGACACTGGAAACACCATATATTTT	TRBD1	few	TRBJ1-3	TRBV18
CATSDRAGTGPYEQYF	TGTGCCACCAGTGACCGGGCGGGGACAGGGCCCTACGAGCAGTACTTC	TRBD1	many	TRBJ2-7	TRBV24-1
CASSSGTSFVNEQFF	TGTGCCAGCAGTTCCGGGACTAGCTTCGTCAATGAGCAGTTCTTC	TRBD2	-	TRBJ2-1	TRBV27
CASSPVGLAGEGSYDQYF	TGCGCCAGCAGCCCGGTCGGACTAGCGGGAGAGGGGTCCTACGATCAGTACTTC	TRBD2	-	TRBJ2-7	TRBV5-1